This T cell receptor beta chain was found in a study of pediatric ulcerative colitis. The study's findings and limits: Two rectal clonotypes were found only in ulcerative colitis patients, all of them. Compared with controls, ulcerative colitis showed greater blood-rectum clone sharing.

Comments on this clone: The antigen is not known.

No immunosuppressive drugs were given to ulcerative colitis patients before diagnostic colonoscopy. Blood was drawn at the time of colonoscopy. Assay used: immunoSEQ multiplex PCR; TCRdb lists only in-frame clones, some missing. Counted here are more than 50,000 clones, 77% occurring once; the ten biggest clones make up around 4.9%. J lost 4 bases, V lost 2 bases, and 7 bases had no gene match. CDR1 is SGHDT, CDR2 YYEEEE, per germline. CDR3 length: 16 amino acids. This sequence joins TRBV5-6 and TRBJ2-2; TRBD2 aligns across 8 bases. The TCR comes from a boy younger than 18 with moderate ulcerative colitis. Material for sequencing was blood. CDR3 DNA sequence: TGTGCCAGCAGCTTTACCGGGGGGGCGGGCACCGGGGAGCTGTTTTTT. Encoded protein: CASSFTGGAGTGELFF. Looking up the rest from reference TRBV5-6 and TRBJ2-2 gives the full variable domain: DAGVTQSPTHLIKTRGQQVTLRCSPKSGHDTVSWYQQALGQGPQFIFQYYEEEERQRGNFPDRFSGHQFPNYSSELNVNALLLGDSALYLCASSFTGGAGTGELFFGEGSRLTVL.